This T cell receptor beta chain came from a study of beta chain features in type 1 diabetes. Germline loops: CDR1 SGHRS, CDR2 YFSETQ. The CDR3 has 14 residues. V lost 0 bases, J lost 8 bases, and 2 bases stayed unmatched. This clone has only a few counts. Antigen: not known. The whole isolated RNA underwent reverse transcription, so sequencing captured expressed TCRB transcripts. Sequencing was performed with immunoSEQ multiplex PCR; in TCRdb, only in-frame clones are kept and a portion is missing. Of approximately 160,000 clones in the sample, about a tenth are singletons; the top ten hold around 0.48%. Broader study findings: Cells with high TCR expression could be over-represented when cDNA is sequenced. TCRB CDR3s were moderately but significantly shorter in Type 1 diabetes patients in all four CD4+ subsets. In the patient group, naive, central memory and Treg TCRB repertoires seemed more alike than in the healthy donor group.

This receptor was taken from a man under 40 with type 1 diabetes. Sequenced: central memory CD4+ T cells from blood. The V gene is TRBV5-1, the J gene TRBJ2-4, with 10 bases aligning to TRBD1. The CDR3: CASSLVGTGDIQYF. As DNA, the CDR3 is TGCGCCAGCAGCTTGGTAGGGACAGGGGACATTCAGTACTTC. Together with reference TRBV5-1 and TRBJ2-4, the CDR3 gives the full variable domain: KAGVTQTPRYLIKTRGQQVTLSCSPISGHRSVSWYQQTPGQGLQFLFEYFSETQRNKGNFPGRFSGRQFSNSRSEMNVSTLELGDSALYLCASSLVGTGDIQYFGAGTRLSVL.